This record covers a single T cell receptor (beta chain). Semi-nested PCR with Nested Universal Primer A followed constant-region reverse priming of full-length variable regions. TCRdb analysed the 5' RACE reads with MiXCR anew, one entry per CDR3 protein. The table has 35,000 to 50,000 distinct CDR3 sequences, about 29% seen once. Germline CDR1 LGHDT, CDR2 YNNKEL (reference sequence). This CDR3 comprises 18 residues. V lost 4 bases and J lost 0; bases outside the gene matches: 13. Memory CD4+ T cells were sorted as CD4+CD45RO+CD25- cells. The sequenced material came from tumor-infiltrating memory CD4+ T cells sorted from the breast tumor. The subset denotes: memory CD4+ T cells, CD4+CD45RO+CD25-. This clonotype was sampled from a female donor with breast cancer. The rearrangement links TRBV3-1 to TRBJ2-3; TRBD2 agrees at 7 bases. The CDR3 is CASSPFGPSGFSTDTQYF. The CDR3 DNA reads as TGTGCCAGCAGCCCCTTTGGTCCTAGCGGATTCAGCACAGATACGCAGTATTTT.